A single sample is the source of the 4 T cell receptor beta chains below, sequenced in a study of shared clonotypes between healthy human individuals (dated by TCRdb to 2020 to 2022). Libraries were built with the immunoSEQ multiplex PCR assay. The table was pulled from immuneACCESS by TCRdb, which kept in-frame rearrangements only. Such tables lose some clones; where checked, under half of the loss comes from unresolved V genes, and the rest has no known cause. For this sample there are 600,000 to 700,000 clones; 60% to 75% appear just once. The ten largest clones capture around 2% of the sample. The specimen sequenced was memory CD4+ T cells sorted from blood. The cell subset or site label for this specimen denotes: CD45RA-negative fraction. The receptors here all came from a woman aged 25 to 39 in good health.

CDR3 coding DNA: TGTGCCAGCAGTGACGGCAGCCACAATGAGCAGTTCTTC. Its translation is CASSDGSHNEQFF. The genes are TRBV6-4 and TRBJ2-1; D ambiguous. The germline V gene encodes CDR1 MRHNA and CDR2 SNTAGT. This CDR3 has 13 residues. Trimming took off 2 bases at V and 5 bases at J, with 7 bases between the two ends.

CDR3 loop: CASRVAQASYEQYF. CDR3 DNA sequence: TGTGCCAGCAGGGTCGCGCAGGCCTCCTACGAGCAGTACTTC. The chain has TRBV27 and TRBJ2-7, with no clear D. This CDR3 is 14 amino acids long. Germline CDR1 is MNHEY and CDR2 is SMNVEV (reference sequence). Trimming pared 6 bases from V and 0 bases from J, leaving 12 bases between.

This clone appeared a single time. The V gene is TRBV7-8, the J gene TRBJ1-5, with D unresolved. V was trimmed by 2 bases and J by 2 bases, leaving 10 bases between them. This CDR3 is 15 amino acids long. The germline gives CDR1 SGHVS, CDR2 FQNEAQ. The CDR3 sequence is CASSLQTGGNQPQHF. The CDR3, as DNA: TGTGCCAGCAGCTTACAGACGGGCGGCAATCAGCCCCAGCATTTT.

This clone is a singleton in its sample. The chain combines TRBV5-1 with TRBJ1-2; D might be TRBD1 (5 bases). CDR3 size: 13 residues. Trimming took off 0 bases at V and 6 bases at J, with 9 bases between the two ends. Germline CDR1 SGHRS, CDR2 YFSETQ. The CDR3 here is CASSLGREDGYTF. CDR3 nucleotide sequence: TGCGCCAGCAGCTTGGGCAGGGAGGATGGCTACACCTTC. Combining the CDR3 with reference TRBV5-1 and TRBJ1-2 gives the whole variable domain KAGVTQTPRYLIKTRGQQVTLSCSPISGHRSVSWYQQTPGQGLQFLFEYFSETQRNKGNFPGRFSGRQFSNSRSEMNVSTLELGDSALYLCASSLGREDGYTFGSGTRLTVV.